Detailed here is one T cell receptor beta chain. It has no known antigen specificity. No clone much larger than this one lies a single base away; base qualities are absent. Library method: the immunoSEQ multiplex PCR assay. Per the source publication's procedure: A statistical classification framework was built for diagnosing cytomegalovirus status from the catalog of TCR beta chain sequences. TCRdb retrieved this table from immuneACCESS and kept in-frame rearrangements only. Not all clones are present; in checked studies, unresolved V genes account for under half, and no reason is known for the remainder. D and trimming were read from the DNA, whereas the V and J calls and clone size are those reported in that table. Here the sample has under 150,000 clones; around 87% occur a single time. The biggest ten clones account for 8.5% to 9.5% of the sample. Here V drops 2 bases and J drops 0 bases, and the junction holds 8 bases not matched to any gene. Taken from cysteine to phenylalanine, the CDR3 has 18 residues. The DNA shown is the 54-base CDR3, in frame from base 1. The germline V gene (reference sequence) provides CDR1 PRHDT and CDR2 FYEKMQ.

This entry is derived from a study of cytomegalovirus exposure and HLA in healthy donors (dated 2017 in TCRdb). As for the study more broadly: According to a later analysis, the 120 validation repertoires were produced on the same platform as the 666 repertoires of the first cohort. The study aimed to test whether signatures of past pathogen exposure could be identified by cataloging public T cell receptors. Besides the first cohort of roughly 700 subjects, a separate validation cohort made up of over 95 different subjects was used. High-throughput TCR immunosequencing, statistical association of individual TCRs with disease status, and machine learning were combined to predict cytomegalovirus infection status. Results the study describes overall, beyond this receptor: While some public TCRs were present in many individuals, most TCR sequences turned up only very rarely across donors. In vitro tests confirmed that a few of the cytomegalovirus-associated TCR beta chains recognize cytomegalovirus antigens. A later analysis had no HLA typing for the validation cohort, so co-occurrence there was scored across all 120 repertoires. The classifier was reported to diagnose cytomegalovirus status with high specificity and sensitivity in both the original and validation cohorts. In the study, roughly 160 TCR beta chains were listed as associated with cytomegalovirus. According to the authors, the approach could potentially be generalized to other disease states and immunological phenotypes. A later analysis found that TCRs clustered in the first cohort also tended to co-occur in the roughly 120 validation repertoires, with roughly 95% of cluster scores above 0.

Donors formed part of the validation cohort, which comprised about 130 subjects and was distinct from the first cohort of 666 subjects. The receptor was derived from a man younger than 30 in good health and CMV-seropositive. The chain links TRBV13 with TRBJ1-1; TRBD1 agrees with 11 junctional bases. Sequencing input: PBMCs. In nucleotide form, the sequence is TGTGCCAGCAGCTTATTTGGACAGGGGGCGGCCATGAACACTGAAGCTTTCTTT. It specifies CASSLFGQGAAMNTEAFF.